A single T cell receptor beta chain is shown here with its context. CDR1 and CDR2 (germline): SQVTM, ANQGSEA. The CDR3 is 11 residues long. TCRdb reprocessed the 5' RACE reads, with one entry per CDR3 protein and no DNA. The table lists hundreds of thousands of distinct CDR3 sequences. The sample comes from a study of T cells expressing NK-cell markers. Specimen: blood T cells: a sorted CD56 or NKG2C T cell subset, CD4+ or CD8+ T cells, or bulk PBMC T cells (not recorded which). The receptor comes from a man aged 18 to 70 in good health. The rearrangement uses TRBV29-1 and TRBJ1-5. CDR3 sequence: CSVGTSQPQHF.